A single T cell receptor beta chain is shown here with its context. Antigen: not known. This record belongs to a study of cytomegalovirus exposure and HLA in healthy donors. About the research overall: There were some 120 million unique TCR beta sequences, drawn from 200 million or so T cells, in an earlier analysis. General study findings and limits: In a later analysis, donors in an Asian-associated ancestry cluster reportedly had fewer N-insertions in productive TCRs than the cohort mean. By HLA locus, TCR association rates varied in a later analysis, with DRB1 showing the most and HLA-C the fewest. The only immune exposure information that was available was CMV serostatus.

The length of the CDR3 is 13 residues. The ends were cut back, 7 bases at V and 3 bases at J, with 13 bases in the middle. The germline V gene encodes CDR1 MNHEY and CDR2 SMNVEV (reference sequence). Researchers ran the PCR with 60 Vbeta and 13 Jbeta primers. Sequencing was performed with immunoSEQ multiplex PCR; in TCRdb, only in-frame clones are kept and a portion is missing. Here the sample spans under 200,000 clones, roughly 82% being singletons. The rearrangement joins TRBV27 to TRBJ2-7; maybe TRBD2 (5 bases). The receptor was derived from a woman in her forties or fifties in good health and CMV-seronegative. Sequenced: PBMCs. The CDR3 region has the DNA TGTGCCAGCACGGCGAGGGCGGGCTACGAGCAGTACTTC. Encoded protein: CASTARAGYEQYF.